This T cell receptor beta chain emerged from a study of cytomegalovirus exposure and HLA in healthy donors. Study-level results: Common viral pathogens (according to a later analysis) appeared linked to several of the most significant clusters.

The germline gives CDR1 MNHEY, CDR2 SVGAGI. The CDR3 has 14 amino acids. The V segment lost 6 bases and the J segment 1 base; nucleotides outside the gene matches: 4. As concerns this clone: The antigen is unknown.

The primer mix had 60 Vbeta and 13 Jbeta primers. This table comes from immunoSEQ multiplex PCR, and its TCRdb copy is limited to in-frame clones, with some not included. The table includes 140,000 to 150,000 clones, approximately 84% detected once. The material sequenced was PBMCs. The rearrangement joins TRBV6-5 to TRBJ1-1; TRBD1 matches 8 bases. The sequence came from an older woman in good health and CMV-seropositive. This chain's CDR3 is CASRLGQGNTEAFF. The DNA for the CDR3 is TGTGCCAGCAGACTCGGACAGGGGAACACTGAAGCTTTCTTT.